The present entry profiles one T cell receptor beta chain with its context. It has no known antigen specificity. There are no base qualities to consult, and no much larger clone falls within one base. Other nucleotide sequences from this sample produce the same CDR3. TCR CDR3 regions were amplified from genomic DNA by multiplex PCR using the deep immunoSEQ assay. Extracted genomic DNA from each cell subset was distributed evenly across all wells of several immunoSEQ 96-well plates, and each plate was treated as a replicate. For sorted subsets, each replicate PCR was loaded with approximately 200 ng genomic DNA, equivalent to roughly 30,000 T cell genomes. Purified libraries were quantified with a Qubit 3.0 fluorometer, sized on a Bioanalyzer 2100, and re-quantified with the KAPA Library Quantification kit. Every immunoSEQ 96-well plate was sequenced on a dedicated single-read 150-cycle Illumina NextSeq 550 flow cell. On the authors' methods: Because only junctional sequences without quality scores were contained in the immunoSEQ output, filtering matching that applied to full-length reads could not be performed. Sequences were annotated with PyIR, a Python wrapper for IgBLAST v1.9, using IMGT germline references to assign V/J genes and CDR3. Reads were removed for weak V/J assignments (E-value above 1e-6), missing CDR3, stop codons, out-of-frame junctions, or ambiguous translated residues. V3J clonotypes were defined as sequences sharing an identical inferred V gene, J gene, and CDR3 amino acid sequence. The percentage overlap between two repertoires was calculated by dividing the number of shared unique clonotypes by the size of the smaller repertoire. Three approaches were used to assess repertoire richness: RTK rarefaction, the Chao1 estimator, and Recon v2.1 estimates of unobserved clonotypes. For all TCRbeta clonotypes obtained by the gDNA method from a handful of donors, generation probabilities were computed with OLGA. Entries here come from immuneACCESS through TCRdb and include only in-frame sequences with V and J called. Some clones fail to appear in such tables; in the studies checked, an unresolved V gene covers under half of the shortfall, and the cause of the remainder is unknown. V, J and clone size were drawn from that table, and D and trimming were deduced from the DNA. Across this sample there are about 2 million clones, with approximately 94% seen only once. The top ten hold around 1.2% of the sample.

V was cut back by 3 bases and J by 5 bases, leaving a gap of 7 bases between them. According to the germline V gene, CDR1 reads SGHAT and CDR2 reads FQNNGV. Including cysteine and phenylalanine, the CDR3 has 13 amino acids. Only the CDR3 portion is preserved as DNA: 39 bases, with reading frame beginning at the first base. This sample was taken from a study of shared clonotypes between healthy human individuals (TCRdb year 2020). About the full investigation: A couple of women and three men aged 18 to 49 years were included in the cohort. Per donor, leukapheresis produced somewhere between about 0.9 and 9 billion PBMCs. To estimate repertoire size and how much clonotypes are shared between individuals, the study performed deep sequencing of blood TCR repertoires from 4 to 6 healthy adults. For each donor, CD4 naive and CD4 memory were each given three plates, CD8 naive was given two plates, and CD8 memory was given one plate. To increase sequencing depth and limit assay-specific biases, different laboratories used diverse techniques to prepare libraries and sequence TCR repertoires.

Here is what the overall study found, with its caveats: Naive subsets generally had larger estimated clonotype richness than memory subsets did. Higher generation probabilities were observed for clonotypes shared by all four sorted-subset donors than for non-shared clonotypes. When several donors were compared, the shared fraction of clonotypes was 5% to 6.5% for naive CD4, about 4% for naive CD8, roughly 2.5% for memory CD4, and 0.4% for memory CD8. Even with the large sequencing depth, rarefaction of the sorted-subset datasets indicated that sequencing was incomplete. Sampling was restricted to blood, and TCR repertoires in tissues likely differ from the TCR repertoires found in blood. The genetic and exposure-history diversity represented was limited by the small number of donors. Pairwise subsampling led to the expectation that sequencing depth would affect the degree of clonotype sharing among donors.

For the CD8 naive samples, CD45RO-negative cells were positively selected for CCR7, yielding a CD45RA+CCR7+ population from which TemRA cells were excluded. The donors were healthy, HIV-negative adults who had no recently reported acute infections or vaccinations. Every donor was a Caucasian adult residing in Nashville, Tennessee, USA. Blood was collected by leukapheresis, and PBMCs were isolated by Ficoll-Histopaque density gradient centrifugation and then cryopreserved in liquid nitrogen vapor phase. Analytical flow cytometry was used to check the purity and quantity of every magnetically sorted T cell population. Genomic DNA was isolated from each sorted fraction and quantified by UV absorbance on a Nanodrop 2000c.

The sequence links TRBV11-2 to TRBJ2-2, with TRBD2 perhaps the D gene, on 6 matching bases. The clonotype originates from a man younger than 35 in good health. The sample was naive CD8+ T cells sorted from blood. The cell subset or site tag for this specimen amounts to: CD45RA+CCR7+. The DNA sequence is as follows: TGTGCCAGCAGCTTGGGGGGTACCGGGGAGCTGTTTTTT. It is translated as CASSLGGTGELFF.